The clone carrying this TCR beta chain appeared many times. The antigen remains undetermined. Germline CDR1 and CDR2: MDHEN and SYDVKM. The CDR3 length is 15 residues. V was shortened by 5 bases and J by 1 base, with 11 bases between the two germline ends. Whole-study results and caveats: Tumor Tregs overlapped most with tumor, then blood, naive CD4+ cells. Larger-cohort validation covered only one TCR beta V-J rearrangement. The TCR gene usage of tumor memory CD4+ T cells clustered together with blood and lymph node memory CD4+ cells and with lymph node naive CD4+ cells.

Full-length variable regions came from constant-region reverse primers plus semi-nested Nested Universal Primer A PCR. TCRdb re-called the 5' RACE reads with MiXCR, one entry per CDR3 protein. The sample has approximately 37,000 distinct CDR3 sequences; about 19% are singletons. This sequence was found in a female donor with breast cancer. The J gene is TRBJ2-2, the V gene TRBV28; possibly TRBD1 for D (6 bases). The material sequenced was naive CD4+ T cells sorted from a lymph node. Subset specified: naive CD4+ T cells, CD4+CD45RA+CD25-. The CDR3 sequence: CASSAPGQNTGELFF. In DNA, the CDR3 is TGTGCCAGCAGTGCGCCGGGACAGAACACCGGGGAGCTGTTTTTT.